Below, 18 T cell receptor beta chains from the same sample are listed, as sequenced in a study of blood T cell repertoires in COVID-19. TCRdb's table, derived via immunoSEQ multiplex PCR, lists solely in-frame clones and lacks some. The sample lists 150,000 to 180,000 clones; approximately 90% were seen once. Input material: peripheral blood. The receptors were gathered from a woman between 70 and 85 years old with acute or convalescent COVID-19.

The chain is built from TRBV5-6 and TRBJ1-2; 7 bases agree with TRBD1. The CDR3 contains 18 residues. After removal of 4 bases from V and 1 base from J, the junction contained 16 bases not matched to a gene. Germline CDR1 reads SGHDT; CDR2 reads YYEEEE. The CDR3 is CASSRTIDRAIFNYGYTF. The DNA for the CDR3 is TGTGCCAGCAGCCGAACTATCGACAGGGCTATATTTAACTATGGCTACACCTTC.

The chain carries TRBV7-9 and TRBJ2-2; tentatively, D is TRBD1 (6 bases). Germline loops: CDR1 SEHNR, CDR2 FQNEAQ (reference sequence). With 5 bases removed from V and 5 bases from J, the gap between germline ends came to 15 bases. The CDR3 is made up of 15 amino acids. The CDR3 DNA reads TGTGCCAGCAGCCGGACGTGGGGGCGGACCGGGGAGCTGTTTTTT. Its protein is CASSRTWGRTGELFF. The entire variable domain, with the rest obtained from reference TRBV7-9 and TRBJ2-2, is as follows: DTGVSQNPRHKITKRGQNVTFRCDPISEHNRLYWYRQTLGQGPEFLTYFQNEAQLEKSRLLSDRFSAERPKGSFSTLEIQRTEQGDSAMYLCASSRTWGRTGELFFGEGSRLTVL.

This rearrangement joins TRBV13 to TRBJ1-1; D might be TRBD1 (6 bases). The CDR3 has 14 residues. Germline V gives CDR1 PRHDT, CDR2 FYEKMQ (reference sequence). With 5 bases removed from V and 7 bases from J, the gap between germline ends came to 17 bases. CDR3 amino acids: CASSPRDTASEAFF. CDR3 bases: TGTGCCAGCAGCCCTCGGGACACGGCGAGTGAAGCTTTCTTT.

The rearrangement links TRBV19 to TRBJ2-2; 11 positions agree with TRBD2. This CDR3 has 16 residues. Germline V CDR1 and CDR2: LNHDA, SQIVND (reference sequence). Unmatched junction bases numbered 5, after V lost 5 bases and J lost 3 bases. CDR3 bases: TGTGCCAGTAGTCCTAGCGGGGGGCCCTACACCGGGGAGCTGTTTTTT. Protein: CASSPSGGPYTGELFF.

The chain employs TRBV7-8 and TRBJ2-7; 9 bases match TRBD1. The CDR3 is made up of 14 amino acids. CDR1 and CDR2 from the germline V gene are SGHVS and FQNEAQ. The ends lost 4 bases at V and 5 bases at J; junction bases unmatched: 6. The chain's CDR3 is CASSYDRGSNEQYV. CDR3 nucleotides: TGTGCCAGCAGCTACGACAGGGGGAGCAACGAGCAGTACGTC.

This rearrangement joins TRBV11-2 to TRBJ1-4; D remains ambiguous. The germline V gene has CDR1 SGHAT and CDR2 FQNNGV. The ends were cut back, 6 bases at V and 5 bases at J, with 16 bases in the middle. This CDR3 is built from 15 residues. The CDR3 coding sequence is TGTGCCAGCAGGAGCGACGGGATTCAAAATGAAAAACTGTTTTTT. It specifies CASRSDGIQNEKLFF.

This clone was picked up one time. The chain links TRBV7-9 to TRBJ2-7; D ambiguous. The CDR3 runs to 13 residues. The germline gives CDR1 SEHNR, CDR2 FQNEAQ (reference sequence). V lost 5 bases and J 2 bases, leaving 10 bases between the germline ends. The CDR3 spells CASSPPTTYEQYV. The DNA of the CDR3 is TGTGCCAGCAGCCCACCTACCACCTACGAGCAGTACGTC.

A single count supports this clone. The chain has TRBV18 and TRBJ2-1; 7 nucleotides agree with TRBD1. This CDR3 has 14 residues. V was pared by 3 bases and J by 5 bases, with 4 bases of the junction left unmatched. Germline CDR1 is KGHSH and CDR2 is LQKENI. This CDR3 reads CASSPRTGNNEQFF. For the CDR3, the DNA is TGTGCCAGCTCACCGCGGACAGGTAACAATGAGCAGTTCTTC.

J is TRBJ1-1 and V is TRBV19; 9 bases are a match to TRBD1. Per germline, CDR1 LNHDA and CDR2 SQIVND (reference sequence). The CDR3 sequence is 13 residues long. V lost 1 base and J lost 10; bases outside the gene matches: 4. DNA of the CDR3: TGTGCCAGTAGTATAGTCAACAGGGGGCGAGCTTTCTTT. It is translated as CASSIVNRGRAFF.

J is TRBJ2-3 and V is TRBV3-1 (or the pseudogene TRBV3-2); TRBD1 matches at 8 bases. The germline V gene encodes CDR1 LGHDT and CDR2 YNNKEL (reference sequence). With 0 bases clipped from V and 9 bases from J, the junction kept 5 bases outside the gene matches. The CDR3 covers 14 residues. CDR3 DNA: TGTGCCAGCAGCCAAGAGCCCTACAGGGGGACGCAGTATTTT. Protein: CASSQEPYRGTQYF.

V gene TRBV29-1 combines with J gene TRBJ1-1; a weak D match, TRBD1 (5 bases). This CDR3 has 14 residues. The ends were cut back, 0 bases at V and 6 bases at J, with 14 bases in the middle. Germline V CDR1 and CDR2: SQVTM, ANQGSEA. CDR3 bases: TGCAGCGTTGAAGATCGGGGGAGTCGGCCTGAAGCTTTCTTT. The encoded protein is CSVEDRGSRPEAFF.

The gene calls are TRBV18 and TRBJ2-5; possible D gene TRBD1, 6 bases. The CDR3 contains 15 residues. The germline V gene encodes CDR1 KGHSH and CDR2 LQKENI. Trimming removed 3 bases at V and 4 bases at J, with 15 bases between. CDR3: CASSPIQGRGETQYF. Here the CDR3 DNA reads TGTGCCAGCTCACCGATACAGGGACGAGGAGAGACCCAGTACTTC.

V and J are TRBV7-9 and TRBJ1-1; 7 bases are a match to TRBD1. J lost 4 bases, V lost 5 bases, and 10 bases had no gene match. Germline V gene lookup returns CDR1 SEHNR and CDR2 FQNEAQ (reference sequence). This CDR3 is built from 15 residues. This CDR3 is CASSLRGGSATEAFF. The DNA for the CDR3 is TGTGCCAGCAGCCTAAGAGGGGGCAGCGCCACTGAAGCTTTCTTT.

V usage is TRBV27 and J usage is TRBJ1-6; the match to TRBD1 covers 7 bases. CDR3 length: 14 residues. The germline V gene has CDR1 MNHEY and CDR2 SMNVEV (reference sequence). V gave up 6 bases and J gave up 4 bases; unmatched junction bases: 3. The CDR3 DNA is TGTGCCAGCAGCCCGACAGGGTATAATTCACCCCTCCACTTT. It specifies CASSPTGYNSPLHF.

The chain carries TRBV5-1 and TRBJ1-1; TRBD1 matches at 7 bases. Germline V gene lookup returns CDR1 SGHRS and CDR2 YFSETQ. The CDR3 sequence is 15 residues long. V lost 0 bases, J lost 8 bases, and 10 bases stayed unmatched. The CDR3 spells CASSLGMTGQNEAFF. The CDR3 DNA is TGCGCCAGCAGCTTGGGGATGACAGGGCAAAACGAAGCTTTCTTT.

The chain carries TRBV2 and TRBJ1-1; 9 bases are a match to TRBD1. Looked up from germline, CDR1 is SNHLY and CDR2 is FYNNEI. V was clipped by 7 bases and J by 4 bases; unmatched bases: 13. The CDR3 spans 16 residues. CDR3 DNA: TGTGCCAGCAATCGGGACAACAGGGGGCTGGGCACTGAAGCTTTCTTT. This translates into CASNRDNRGLGTEAFF.

This chain joins TRBV18 and TRBJ1-2; D is undetermined. The V end was cut by 5 bases, the J end by 2 bases, with 12 bases between. The CDR3 has 14 residues. Per the germline V gene, CDR1 is KGHSH and CDR2 is LQKENI. The CDR3 reads CASSSPPGNYGYTF. CDR3 bases: TGTGCCAGCTCATCCCCCCCGGGGAACTATGGCTACACCTTC.

This clone has only one observation. The rearrangement joins TRBV3-1 (or the pseudogene TRBV3-2) to TRBJ1-4; D ambiguous. The germline gives CDR1 LGHDT, CDR2 YNNKEL (reference sequence). The CDR3 is 15 residues long. V lost 1 base to trimming and J lost 7 bases, with 13 bases between them. The CDR3 nucleotides are TGTGCCAGCAGCCAAGGTTCCAACTCCGGTGAAAAACTGTTTTTT. Translating gives CASSQGSNSGEKLFF.